A single sample gave rise to the 17 T cell receptor beta chains below, sequenced in a study of cytomegalovirus exposure and HLA in healthy donors. Profiling relied on immunoSEQ multiplex PCR, and the TCRdb table lists in-frame clones only, not all of them. The sample shows roughly 130,000 clones, 85% to 90% of them seen only once. Sequencing used PBMCs. These receptors were collected from a woman under 40 in good health and CMV-seropositive.

Only a few counts were recorded for this clone. This chain joins TRBV25-1 and TRBJ2-7; the D gene is possibly TRBD2 (6 bases). The ends were cut back, 3 bases at V and 5 bases at J, with 8 bases in the middle. Germline lookup yields CDR1 MGHDK and CDR2 SYGVNS. This CDR3 comprises 12 residues. CDR3 sequence reads: CASSDSSDEQYF. The CDR3 coding sequence is TGTGCCAGCAGTGATTCTAGCGACGAGCAGTACTTC.

The V and J genes are TRBV27 and TRBJ1-1; 7 nucleotides match TRBD1. Germline V gene sequence: CDR1 MNHEY, CDR2 SMNVEV (reference sequence). V lost 5 bases and J lost 1; bases outside the gene matches: 7. CDR3 length equals 15 residues. In nucleotides, the CDR3 is TGTGCCAGCAGTCAGAACAGGGGAGGGAACACTGAAGCTTTCTTT. Encoded protein: CASSQNRGGNTEAFF.

The gene calls are TRBV4-1 and TRBJ2-7; TRBD2 agrees at 7 bases. Germline values: CDR1 MGHRA, CDR2 YSYEKL. The CDR3 consists of 16 residues. V trimming: 0 bases; J trimming: 6 bases; junction bases outside the gene matches: 11. This CDR3 is CASSQDNRGGVVEQYF. In DNA form, the CDR3 reads TGCGCCAGCAGCCAAGATAATAGGGGAGGGGTGGTCGAGCAGTACTTC.

The V gene is TRBV19, the J gene TRBJ2-3; 8 positions match TRBD1. From germline, CDR1 is LNHDA and CDR2 SQIVND (reference sequence). V trimming: 9 bases; J trimming: 2 bases; junction bases outside the gene matches: 10. The CDR3 extends over 15 amino acids. DNA of the CDR3: TGTGCCAGCAATTCAGGACAGGGATTCACAGATACGCAGTATTTT. This translates into CASNSGQGFTDTQYF.

The rearrangement links TRBV20-1 to TRBJ1-5; D call uncertain. CDR1 DFQATT and CDR2 SNEGSKA come from the germline V gene (reference sequence). CDR3 length: 11 residues. Trimming took off 3 bases at V and 4 bases at J, with 4 bases between the two ends. The CDR3 protein is CSASQNQPQHF. The CDR3 nucleotides are TGCAGTGCTAGCCAAAATCAGCCCCAGCATTTT.

The genes are TRBV19 and TRBJ1-2; 9 bases match TRBD1. The CDR3 contains 15 residues. In germline, CDR1 is LNHDA, CDR2 SQIVND (reference sequence). J gave up 7 bases and V 5 bases, and 11 bases lay outside the gene matches. CDR3: CASSPNRGPLSGYTF. In nucleotides, the CDR3 is TGTGCCAGTAGTCCGAACAGGGGGCCCCTAAGTGGCTACACCTTC.

The chain employs TRBV7-2 and TRBJ2-7, with 13 positions matching TRBD2. The V gene end was trimmed by 5 bases and the J gene end by 5 bases; junction bases not matched to a gene: 12. This CDR3 is built from 17 residues. Germline loops: CDR1 SGHTA, CDR2 FQGNSA. This chain's CDR3 is CASSPAPTSGRIHEQYF. For the CDR3, the DNA is TGTGCCAGCAGCCCCGCCCCGACTAGCGGGAGGATCCACGAGCAGTACTTC.

This CDR3 reads CASSPIIAGEDTQYF. The CDR3 DNA reads TGTGCCAGTAGCCCTATCATAGCGGGGGAAGATACGCAGTATTTT. The V gene is TRBV19, the J gene TRBJ2-3, with 9 nucleotides matching TRBD2. CDR1 is LNHDA, CDR2 SQIVND, per germline (reference sequence). CDR3 size: 15 residues. The trim removed 6 bases at V and 5 bases at J, leaving 9 bases unmatched.

CDR3 nucleotides: TGCGCCAGCAGCGACCCCGGGACTAGCGTCGAGTTCTTC. Encoded protein: CASSDPGTSVEFF. The chain links TRBV10-2 to TRBJ2-1, with TRBD2 identical over 10 bases. Germline values: CDR1 WSHSY, CDR2 SAAADI. V gave up 6 bases and J gave up 14 bases; unmatched junction bases: 10. The CDR3 runs to 13 residues.

The chain links TRBV5-1 to TRBJ1-5, with D possibly being TRBD1 (5 bases). V was shortened by 5 bases and J by 1 base, with 13 bases between the two germline ends. The CDR3 runs to 15 residues. From germline, CDR1 is SGHRS and CDR2 YFSETQ. The CDR3 spells CASSPAGGSNQPQHF. CDR3 nucleotide sequence: TGCGCCAGCAGTCCGGCCGGGGGAAGCAATCAGCCCCAGCATTTT.

The chain employs TRBV6-5 and TRBJ2-3, with D possibly matching TRBD1 (5 bases). V was cut by 0 bases and J by 3 bases, with 10 bases left in between. The CDR3 totals 15 residues. The germline V gene has CDR1 MNHEY and CDR2 SVGAGI. In DNA, the CDR3 is TGTGCCAGCAGTTACTCAGGGGTGGGAACAGATACGCAGTATTTT. Amino acid sequence: CASSYSGVGTDTQYF.

The V and J genes are TRBV5-1 and TRBJ2-1; tentatively, D is TRBD1 (6 bases). V lost 0 bases to trimming and J lost 5 bases, with 9 bases between them. Germline loops: CDR1 SGHRS, CDR2 YFSETQ. CDR3 length: 14 residues. The CDR3 sequence: CASSLGDTHNEQFF. The DNA for the CDR3 is TGCGCCAGCAGCTTGGGGGACACGCACAATGAGCAGTTCTTC. The variable domain in full, with the rest retrieved from reference TRBV5-1 and TRBJ2-1, is KAGVTQTPRYLIKTRGQQVTLSCSPISGHRSVSWYQQTPGQGLQFLFEYFSETQRNKGNFPGRFSGRQFSNSRSEMNVSTLELGDSALYLCASSLGDTHNEQFFGPGTRLTVL.

This clone was seen more than once but under ten times. The rearrangement links TRBV5-4 to TRBJ2-7, with D perhaps TRBD1 (5 bases). V was trimmed by 1 base and J by 2 bases, leaving 16 bases between them. CDR1 and CDR2 from the germline V gene are SGHNT and YYREEE (reference sequence). This CDR3 has 16 residues. The CDR3 loop reads CASSLRGRPGTYEQYF. CDR3 sequence (DNA): TGTGCCAGCAGCTTGAGGGGCAGGCCAGGCACCTACGAGCAGTACTTC.

This clone was detected only a few times. This rearrangement joins TRBV15 to TRBJ2-1, with D unresolved. Trimming removed 0 bases at V and 6 bases at J, with 12 bases between. The germline V gene has CDR1 LNHNV and CDR2 YYDKDF (reference sequence). This CDR3 spans 15 amino acids. CDR3 protein: CATSREGSPTNEQFF. CDR3 coding DNA: TGTGCCACCAGCAGAGAGGGCAGTCCGACCAATGAGCAGTTCTTC. Using reference TRBV15 and TRBJ2-1 for the parts outside the CDR3, the full variable domain is DAMVIQNPRYQVTQFGKPVTLSCSQTLNHNVMYWYQQKSSQAPKLLFHYYDKDFNNEADTPDNFQSRRPNTSFCFLDIRSPGLGDTAMYLCATSREGSPTNEQFFGPGTRLTVL.

This chain joins TRBV15 and TRBJ1-5, with TRBD1 matching 10 bases. The CDR3 is 15 residues long. V lost 6 bases to trimming and J lost 0 bases; unmatched junction nucleotides: 2. The germline gives CDR1 LNHNV, CDR2 YYDKDF (reference sequence). CDR3 in amino acids: CATRGTGDSNQPQHF. DNA for the CDR3: TGTGCCACCAGAGGGACAGGGGATAGCAATCAGCCCCAGCATTTT.

This rearrangement joins TRBV5-6 to TRBJ1-3; the D is unclear. Per germline, CDR1 SGHDT and CDR2 YYEEEE. Trimming shortened V by 0 bases and J by 0 bases, and 7 bases separated the two germline ends. The CDR3 has 15 residues. CDR3 DNA sequence: TGTGCCAGCAGCTTGGGACACAGCTCTGGAAACACCATATATTTT. Protein sequence: CASSLGHSSGNTIYF.

V gene TRBV21-1 combines with J gene TRBJ2-5; TRBD1, the D gene given by the table, was not confirmed from the DNA. TRBV21-1 is annotated as a pseudogene. CDR3 size: 14 residues. CDR3 sequence: CASVKARVEETQYF. In DNA, the CDR3 is TGTGCCAGCGTCAAGGCCAGGGTTGAAGAGACCCAGTACTTC.